This entry lists 7 T cell receptor beta chains sequenced from one sample in a study of cytomegalovirus exposure and HLA in healthy donors. PCR employed 60 Vbeta and 13 Jbeta primers. Repertoires were generated with immunoSEQ multiplex PCR, while TCRdb's copy carries only in-frame clones and drops some. Altogether 200,000 or so clones are present, more than 60% being singletons, with the ten largest covering about 0.23%. Sequenced: PBMCs. The receptor source for this set is a girl aged 2 to 10 in good health and CMV-seronegative.

This clone was seen only once. This chain uses TRBV5-4 with TRBJ2-7; D is perhaps TRBD1 (6 bases). This CDR3 region has 15 residues. Germline V lookup: CDR1 SGHNT, CDR2 YYREEE (reference sequence). The V and J ends lost 4 bases and 2 bases respectively, with 16 bases between them. The chain's CDR3 is CASSPGTSDPYEQYF. The CDR3, as DNA: TGTGCCAGCAGCCCCGGGACATCCGATCCCTACGAGCAGTACTTC.

V is TRBV5-6 and J is TRBJ1-1, with 7 bases that match TRBD1. There are 16 residues in the CDR3. Germline V gene sequence: CDR1 SGHDT, CDR2 YYEEEE. Trimming at V came to 0 bases and at J to 3 bases, leaving 8 bases not matched to a gene. The CDR3 DNA is TGTGCCAGCAGCTTGGACAGGGGCTTTCTTGACACTGAAGCTTTCTTT. It translates to CASSLDRGFLDTEAFF.

This chain joins TRBV6-6 and TRBJ1-2, with a weak D call TRBD1 (5 bases). V gave up 0 bases and J gave up 6 bases, with 11 bases separating them. CDR1 MNHNY and CDR2 SVGAGI come from the germline V gene (reference sequence). The CDR3 runs to 14 residues. CDR3 coding DNA: TGTGCCAGCAGTTACTCAGGGGTCGTAGATGGCTACACCTTC. Its protein product is CASSYSGVVDGYTF.

The rearrangement joins TRBV5-6 to TRBJ2-5; 10 nucleotides agree with TRBD1. The J call is uncertain, as TRBJ2-7 better fits the DNA end. Germline loops: CDR1 SGHDT, CDR2 YYEEEE. This CDR3 region has 15 residues. In DNA form, the CDR3 reads TGTGCCAGCAGCCCCCGGGACAGGGGCTCCTACGAGCAGTACTTC. Amino acid sequence: CASSPRDRGSYEQYF.

This chain joins TRBV5-6 and TRBJ2-7; D is unresolved. Germline V lookup: CDR1 SGHDT, CDR2 YYEEEE. V lost 4 bases, J lost 3 bases, and 23 bases lay in between. CDR3 length: 17 residues. CDR3 nucleotides: TGTGCCAGCAGCGTGGTCTCCCCAGCGCTATGGGTCTACGAGCAGTACTTC. Its protein is CASSVVSPALWVYEQYF.

This clone was counted only a few times. The chain uses TRBV5-5 and TRBJ1-4; D might be TRBD1 (5 bases). The CDR3 length is 12 residues. V lost 4 bases and J lost 8, with 9 bases in between. From germline, CDR1 is SGHKS and CDR2 YYEKEE (reference sequence). For the CDR3, the DNA is TGTGCCAGCAGCACGGAGGGGGAAAAACTGTTTTTT. Protein sequence: CASSTEGEKLFF.

The chain is built from TRBV6-1 and TRBJ2-7, with 7 bases that match TRBD2. This CDR3 spans 12 amino acids. V was clipped by 6 bases and J by 3 bases; unmatched bases: 2. Germline V gene sequence: CDR1 MNHNS, CDR2 SASEGT. CDR3 residues: CASRAGLYEQYF. In DNA form, the CDR3 reads TGTGCCAGCAGAGCGGGACTCTACGAGCAGTACTTC.